This T cell receptor beta chain stems from a study of regulatory T cells in long-lasting Graves disease. Relying on iRepertoire HTBI primers and Arm-PCR of CDR3 regions, the team built TCR beta libraries. TCRdb ran MiXCR on the multiplex PCR reads and lists one entry per CDR3 protein. The table shows approximately 400,000 distinct CDR3 sequences, with about 15% occurring only once. This clonotype was seen only a few times. Time point defined: newly diagnosed GD, antithyroid drugs for less than 3 months. With RNA extracted from PBMCs as input, the TCR library was made. Staff drew approximately 9.9 milliliters of peripheral blood into EDTA tubes. CDR1 and CDR2 (germline): KGHDR, SFDVKD. Trimming at V came to 3 bases and at J to 7 bases, leaving 12 bases not matched to a gene. The CDR3 is 17 residues long. This sample was also put to use in a study of T cells in Graves' hyperthyroidism and ophthalmopathy.

The chain joins TRBV24-1 to TRBJ2-1; 9 bases fit TRBD1. The clonotype comes from a woman aged 30 to 39 with Graves disease. This sample comprised peripheral blood mononuclear cells (PBMCs), obtained at new diagnosis, from a patient treated with antithyroid drugs. As DNA, the CDR3 is TGTGCCACCAGTGATGCATCGCCGGGACAGGGCAGGAATGAGCAGTTCTTC. Residues: CATSDASPGQGRNEQFF.